Following are 13 T cell receptor beta chains from one sample sequenced in a study of brain T cells in children with intractable seizures. The data were produced by immunoSEQ multiplex PCR, yet TCRdb's version contains in-frame clones alone and is incomplete. The sample includes 62,000 or so clones, approximately 95% seen only once; the top ten take more than 0.35%. The sequencing used peripheral blood, collected at surgery. These receptors all stem from a boy younger than two with focal cortical dysplasia and intractable seizures.

The V and J genes are TRBV7-8 and TRBJ2-1; 8 nucleotides match TRBD2. The CDR3 has 14 residues. The germline CDR1 and CDR2 sequences are SGHVS and FQNEAQ. V gave up 5 bases and J gave up 8 bases; unmatched junction bases: 8. This CDR3 is CASSGRTSRDEQFF. CDR3 DNA: TGTGCCAGCAGCGGCCGGACTAGCAGGGATGAGCAGTTCTTC. Variable domain in full (rest from reference TRBV7-8 and TRBJ2-1): GAGVSQSPRYKVAKRGQDVALRCDPISGHVSLFWYQQALGQGPEFLTYFQNEAQLDKSGLPSDRFFAERPEGSVSTLKIQRTQQEDSAVYLCASSGRTSRDEQFFGPGTRLTVL.

The rearrangement links TRBV14 to TRBJ2-1, with 10 bases that match TRBD2. The CDR3 contains 15 residues. Trimming at V came to 1 base and at J to 8 bases, leaving 5 bases not matched to a gene. Germline V gene lookup returns CDR1 SGHDN and CDR2 FVKESK. The DNA for the CDR3 is TGTGCCAGCAGCCAAGGAGCGGGGGGGTTCCATGAGCAGTTCTTC. This gives the protein CASSQGAGGFHEQFF.

The V and J genes are TRBV6-5 and TRBJ1-2; no clear D gene. The CDR3 length is 14 residues. Germline V gives CDR1 MNHEY, CDR2 SVGAGI. V was trimmed by 0 bases and J by 7 bases, leaving 12 bases between them. CDR3 loop: CASSYSIGSSGYTF. CDR3 DNA: TGTGCCAGCAGTTACTCGATAGGGTCCAGTGGCTACACCTTC.

The rearrangement joins TRBV2 to TRBJ2-7; D is unresolved. The CDR3 is made up of 12 amino acids. The V end was cut by 6 bases, the J end by 0 bases, with 6 bases between. CDR1 is SNHLY, CDR2 FYNNEI, per germline. This CDR3 reads CASRESSYEQYF. CDR3 nucleotide sequence: TGTGCCAGCAGGGAAAGCTCCTACGAGCAGTACTTC. Full variable domain (remainder filled in from reference TRBV2 and TRBJ2-7): EPEVTQTPSHQVTQMGQEVILRCVPISNHLYFYWYRQILGQKVEFLVSFYNNEISEKSEIFDDQFSVERPDGSNFTLKIRSTKLEDSAMYFCASRESSYEQYFGPGTRLTVT.

This chain joins TRBV6-2 or TRBV6-3 and TRBJ2-5; 10 bases agree with TRBD1. The length of the CDR3 is 18 residues. The V gene's germline CDR1 is MNHEY and CDR2 SVGEGT. The V and J ends lost 4 bases and 4 bases, in that order; junction bases with no gene match: 15. CDR3 bases: TGTGCCAGCAGTTTCCCCCTGAGACAGGGGGCGATGCTAGAGACCCAGTACTTC. The encoded protein is CASSFPLRQGAMLETQYF.

This chain connects TRBV20-1 to TRBJ2-3, with D perhaps matching TRBD2 (5 bases). V was cut by 3 bases and J by 5 bases, with 18 bases left in between. CDR1 and CDR2 (germline): DFQATT, SNEGSKA (reference sequence). This CDR3 spans 15 amino acids. CDR3 protein: CSASSAAPSVDTQYF. The CDR3 coding sequence is TGCAGTGCTAGTTCAGCGGCTCCTTCGGTAGATACGCAGTATTTT.

V usage is TRBV27 and J usage is TRBJ1-2; 11 nucleotides line up with TRBD1. The trim removed 2 bases at V and 4 bases at J, leaving 0 bases unmatched. This CDR3 is 14 amino acids long. Germline V gene data show CDR1 as MNHEY and CDR2 as SMNVEV (reference sequence). In nucleotides, the CDR3 is TGTGCCAGCAGTTTAGGGACAGGGGGCTATGGCTACACCTTC. This encodes CASSLGTGGYGYTF.

The V call is TRBV20-1, the J call TRBJ1-1; TRBD1 is a possible D gene (6 bases). Germline lookup yields CDR1 DFQATT and CDR2 SNEGSKA (reference sequence). Trimming left V 3 bases short and J 3 bases short, with 11 bases between. The CDR3 contains 13 residues. The CDR3 coding sequence is TGCAGTGCTAGTGGGGGGCTGGACACTGAAGCTTTCTTT. Translated: CSASGGLDTEAFF.

V gene TRBV27 combines with J gene TRBJ2-1; 7 nucleotides align to TRBD2. CDR3 size: 15 residues. Trimming took 4 bases from V and 1 from J; bases not matched to a gene: 4. The germline V gene has CDR1 MNHEY and CDR2 SMNVEV (reference sequence). CDR3 protein: CASSSGGRSYNEQFF. Here the CDR3 DNA reads TGTGCCAGCAGTTCGGGCGGGAGATCCTACAATGAGCAGTTCTTC.

The chain carries TRBV2 and TRBJ2-5, with D possibly being TRBD1 or TRBD2 (6 bases each). Germline CDR1 reads SNHLY; CDR2 reads FYNNEI. This CDR3 is built from 14 residues. V was clipped by 7 bases and J by 5 bases, with 17 bases between them. CDR3 DNA: TGTGCCAGCACCGCGGGACAACGGCGCGAGACCCAGTACTTC. Translated, it gives CASTAGQRRETQYF.

V and J are TRBV19 and TRBJ1-4, with D unclear. V dropped 3 bases and J dropped 1 base, with 12 bases sitting between them. Germline lookup yields CDR1 LNHDA and CDR2 SQIVND (reference sequence). This CDR3 comprises 16 residues. CDR3 nucleotide sequence: TGTGCCAGTAGTATGGAAGAGGCCGGAACTAATGAAAAACTGTTTTTT. Translated, it gives CASSMEEAGTNEKLFF.

The chain is built from TRBV14 and TRBJ2-7; TRBD2 might be the D (5 bases). Trimming left V 1 base short and J 6 bases short, with 10 bases between. This CDR3 has 13 amino acids. Germline CDR1 SGHDN, CDR2 FVKESK. Here the CDR3 DNA reads TGTGCCAGCAGCCAAGCTTCGGGGATCGAGCAGTACTTC. This encodes CASSQASGIEQYF.

This chain joins TRBV19 and TRBJ2-7; 10 nucleotides line up with TRBD1. CDR3 length: 14 residues. Trimming removed 5 bases from V and 6 bases from J; junction bases left unmatched: 7. Germline CDR1 reads LNHDA; CDR2 reads SQIVND (reference sequence). The CDR3 sequence is CASSFRTGGREQYF. As DNA, the CDR3 is TGTGCCAGTAGTTTTCGGACAGGGGGACGCGAGCAGTACTTC.